This TCR beta chain appears in the sequencing data of a study of T cells in narcolepsy. About this clone: Its antigen is as yet unknown.

Whole-study results and caveats: HCRT-specific and TRIB2-specific autoreactive clonotypes appeared among same-patient CSF and blood CD4+ clonotypes. Autoreactive clonotypes reportedly recurred in blood of same and different patients, not controls.

Profiled with immunoSEQ multiplex PCR; TCRdb holds only in-frame clones, not every one. The repertoire consists of about 27,000 clones, with 79% occurring once and the leading ten covering about 6%. The CDR3 totals 16 residues. V gave up 3 bases and J gave up 2 bases; unmatched junction bases: 7. The germline gives CDR1 KGHSH, CDR2 LQKENI. This rearrangement joins TRBV18 to TRBJ2-5; TRBD1 matches at 9 bases. The TCR comes from a human donor in good health. Material: memory (CD45RA-) CD4+ T cells from blood. CDR3 loop: CASSPLDRGGQETQYF. The CDR3 DNA sequence: TGTGCCAGCTCACCCCTGGACAGGGGAGGACAAGAGACCCAGTACTTC.